This T cell receptor beta chain emerged from a study of OX40 agonist ivuxolimab in advanced cancers. CDR1 and CDR2 (germline): LNHNV, YYDKDF (reference sequence). This CDR3 is 15 amino acids long. V was pared by 1 base and J by 2 bases, with 11 bases between. Only in-frame clones appear in the TCRdb table, and some are missing; sequencing was by immunoSEQ multiplex PCR. The sample gives about 73,000 clones, 85% to 90% of which show up once; approximately 9.9% is in the top ten. The chain is built from TRBV15 and TRBJ2-5; D remains unclear. This TCR derives from an adult with an advanced solid tumor such as melanoma, head and neck, liver or kidney cancer. Sequencing used CD4+ or CD8+ T cells sorted from blood, obtained in a trial of the OX40 agonist ivuxolimab. CDR3 coding DNA: TGTGCCACCAGCAGAGTACGGGCAGATCAAGAGACCCAGTACTTC. It encodes CATSRVRADQETQYF.